Listed here are 4 T cell receptor beta chains from one sample, sequenced in a study of cytomegalovirus exposure and HLA in healthy donors. The PCR had 60 Vbeta and 13 Jbeta primers. Assay used: immunoSEQ multiplex PCR; TCRdb lists only in-frame clones, some missing. In the table there are some 200,000 clones, around 83% of which are singletons. The source material was PBMCs. The source of these receptors is a girl aged 10 to 17 in good health and CMV-seronegative.

Only a few counts were recorded for this clone. The gene calls are TRBV18 and TRBJ1-1; no clear D gene. V was pared by 4 bases and J by 4 bases, with 10 bases between. CDR3 length equals 13 residues. CDR1 is KGHSH and CDR2 is LQKENI in the germline V gene. This CDR3 reads CASSQREATEAFF. Written as DNA, the CDR3 is TGTGCCAGCTCACAACGGGAGGCCACTGAAGCTTTCTTT.

This rearrangement joins TRBV18 to TRBJ1-5, with D possibly TRBD1 on 6 matching bases. This CDR3 has 16 residues. Germline values: CDR1 KGHSH, CDR2 LQKENI. The V and J ends lost 0 bases and 3 bases respectively, with 12 bases between them. The CDR3: CASSPPPGESNQPQHF. The CDR3 region has the DNA TGTGCCAGCTCACCACCCCCAGGGGAGTCCAATCAGCCCCAGCATTTT.

The rearrangement joins TRBV7-9 to TRBJ1-2; no reliable D call. The CDR3 sequence is 15 residues long. Per the germline V gene, CDR1 is SEHNR and CDR2 is FQNEAQ (reference sequence). V was cut by 5 bases and J by 0 bases, with 13 bases left in between. The CDR3 DNA is TGTGCCAGCAGCCCTAGATCGGATTCTAACTATGGCTACACCTTC. This gives the protein CASSPRSDSNYGYTF.

The rearrangement links TRBV7-2 to TRBJ2-3, with TRBD1 identical over 11 bases. After removal of 6 bases from V and 2 bases from J, the junction contained 16 bases not matched to a gene. The CDR3 spans 19 residues. Germline lookup yields CDR1 SGHTA and CDR2 FQGNSA. The CDR3 sequence is CASRRGQGALRKNTDTQYF. The CDR3 nucleotides are TGTGCCAGCAGGCGAGGACAGGGGGCGCTTCGAAAGAACACAGATACGCAGTATTTT.